This T cell receptor (beta chain) came from a study of blood T cell repertoires in COVID-19. Assay used: immunoSEQ multiplex PCR; TCRdb lists only in-frame clones, some missing. The repertoire holds about 180,000 clones, with about 83% as singletons. The CDR3 runs to 14 residues. CDR1 is LNHDA, CDR2 SQIVND, per germline (reference sequence). Germline trimming cut 7 bases from V and 2 bases from J; bases unmatched to any gene: 6. The TCR originated in a woman aged 65 to 85 with COVID-19, enrolled during active disease. Specimen: peripheral blood. This chain connects TRBV19 to TRBJ2-3; TRBD2 matches at 7 bases. CDR3 sequence: CASMKRGDTDTQYF. The CDR3 nucleotides are TGTGCCAGTATGAAGCGGGGAGACACAGATACGCAGTATTTT.